A single sample is the source of the 7 T cell receptor beta chains below, sequenced in a study of blood T cell repertoires in COVID-19. Libraries were prepared by immunoSEQ multiplex PCR; TCRdb keeps only in-frame clonotypes and omits some of them. This sample has 50,000 to 55,000 clones, with approximately 89% found just once. The sample comprised peripheral blood. Receptor source: a man aged 55 to 70 with active COVID-19.

The rearrangement links TRBV6-4 to TRBJ2-1; 10 bases agree with TRBD2. The CDR3 is 15 residues long. Looked up from germline, CDR1 is MRHNA and CDR2 is SNTAGT. V was pared by 6 bases and J by 6 bases, with 8 bases of the junction left unmatched. The CDR3 DNA reads TGTGCCAGCAGCTCCCTAGCGGGAGTGCCCAATGAGCAGTTCTTC. It is translated as CASSSLAGVPNEQFF.

CDR3: CASSIGRDTQYF. The CDR3 nucleotides read TGTGCCAGTAGTATAGGCAGGGATACGCAGTATTTT. The V and J genes are TRBV19 and TRBJ2-3, with unresolved D. V shed 1 base and J shed 6 bases, with 5 bases lying between them. This CDR3 has 12 amino acids. Germline V gene lookup returns CDR1 LNHDA and CDR2 SQIVND (reference sequence).

The chain combines TRBV6-5 with TRBJ1-1; 8 bases match TRBD1. Per germline, CDR1 MNHEY and CDR2 SVGAGI. This CDR3 has 14 amino acids. V shed 6 bases and J 6 bases; nucleotides not matched to a gene: 9. CDR3 DNA: TGTGCCAGCAGGTCAACAGGGGGAAACGCTGAAGCTTTCTTT. This translates into CASRSTGGNAEAFF.

V is TRBV28 and J is TRBJ1-1; 10 nucleotides agree with TRBD1. The CDR3 extends over 14 amino acids. V lost 7 bases to trimming and J lost 5 bases; unmatched junction nucleotides: 7. Germline assignment: CDR1 MDHEN and CDR2 SYDVKM. The CDR3 protein is CASTYPGQGTEAFF. DNA for the CDR3: TGTGCCAGCACTTACCCGGGACAGGGGACTGAAGCTTTCTTT.

This sequence joins TRBV29-1 and TRBJ2-1, with 11 bases that match TRBD1. Germline V lookup: CDR1 SQVTM, CDR2 ANQGSEA. J was trimmed by 8 bases and V by 6 bases; bases with no gene match: 6. This CDR3 is 13 amino acids long. The CDR3 here is CSVLDRGQDEQFF. In DNA, the CDR3 is TGCAGCGTCCTGGACAGGGGGCAAGATGAGCAGTTCTTC.

This clone is a singleton in its sample. The V and J genes are TRBV27 and TRBJ1-5; TRBD1 might be the D (5 bases). V shed 6 bases and J shed 4 bases, with 13 bases lying between them. Looked up from germline, CDR1 is MNHEY and CDR2 is SMNVEV (reference sequence). CDR3 length equals 14 residues. This chain's CDR3 is CASRVGTDNQPQHF. The CDR3 DNA reads TGTGCCAGCAGGGTGGGGACTGATAATCAGCCCCAGCATTTT.

The CDR3 sequence is CASSPRGRRITYNEQFF. The CDR3 bases are TGTGCCAGCAGCCCCAGGGGCCGGCGGATAACCTACAATGAGCAGTTCTTC. The chain uses TRBV7-6 and TRBJ2-1, with D tentatively TRBD1 (6 bases). V was shortened by 5 bases and J by 2 bases, with 19 bases between the two germline ends. CDR1 and CDR2 (germline): SGHVS, FNYEAQ. The CDR3 sequence is 17 residues long.